Each of the 12 T cell receptor beta chains below was sequenced from the same sample in a study of blood T cell repertoires in COVID-19. The data were produced by immunoSEQ multiplex PCR, yet TCRdb's version contains in-frame clones alone and is incomplete. The repertoire includes some 52,000 clones, less than 90% of them detected once, and around a sixth sits in the top ten. Material: peripheral blood. The source of these receptors is a human donor with active COVID-19. The donor label of this sample is uncertain.

This chain links TRBV6-5 with TRBJ2-1; 7 bases line up with TRBD2. This CDR3 has 15 amino acids. Per germline, CDR1 MNHEY and CDR2 SVGAGI. V lost 3 bases, J lost 3 bases, and 5 bases stayed unmatched. This CDR3 is CASSYLWGGYNEQFF. The CDR3 bases are TGTGCCAGCAGTTATTTGTGGGGGGGCTACAATGAGCAGTTCTTC.

This clone was observed once. J is TRBJ2-1 and V is TRBV9; TRBD2 might be the D (6 bases). Trimming took off 7 bases at V and 5 bases at J, with 10 bases between the two ends. CDR1 and CDR2 (germline): SGDLS, YYNGEE. The CDR3 contains 12 residues. In nucleotides, the CDR3 is TGTGCCAGCGGGGGGAATGACAATGAGCAGTTCTTC. Its protein is CASGGNDNEQFF.

This rearrangement joins TRBV15 to TRBJ2-5; the D gene is possibly TRBD1 (6 bases). Trimming took off 7 bases at V and 7 bases at J, with 19 bases between the two ends. Germline CDR1 reads LNHNV; CDR2 reads YYDKDF (reference sequence). The CDR3 is 14 amino acids. The CDR3 sequence: CATTLEGLQGTQYF. In nucleotides, the CDR3 is TGTGCCACCACCTTAGAAGGCCTACAGGGGACCCAGTACTTC. Based on the CDR3 plus reference TRBV15 and TRBJ2-5, the full variable domain is DAMVIQNPRYQVTQFGKPVTLSCSQTLNHNVMYWYQQKSSQAPKLLFHYYDKDFNNEADTPDNFQSRRPNTSFCFLDIRSPGLGDTAMYLCATTLEGLQGTQYFGPGTRLLVL.

This sequence joins TRBV19 and TRBJ1-2, with a weak D call TRBD1 (5 bases). The length of the CDR3 is 15 residues. Germline values: CDR1 LNHDA, CDR2 SQIVND (reference sequence). Trimming shortened V by 6 bases and J by 1 base, and 15 bases separated the two germline ends. Here the CDR3 reads CASRSVGGSNYGYTF. In DNA form, the CDR3 reads TGTGCCAGTAGATCGGTCGGGGGGAGTAACTATGGCTACACCTTC.

This chain joins TRBV19 and TRBJ1-5, with 9 bases aligning to TRBD1. Germline trimming cut 9 bases from V and 3 bases from J; bases unmatched to any gene: 3. CDR3 length equals 13 residues. CDR1 is LNHDA, CDR2 SQIVND, per germline (reference sequence). DNA of the CDR3: TGTGCCAGCCGGGACAGGGCCAATCAGCCCCAGCATTTT. As protein: CASRDRANQPQHF.

The CDR3 DNA sequence: TGTGCCAGCAGCCCAACTAGCGGGGGGGCCTACGAGCAGTACTTC. It translates to CASSPTSGGAYEQYF. The V call is TRBV7-9, the J call TRBJ2-7, with TRBD2 identical over 13 bases. Germline V gene data show CDR1 as SEHNR and CDR2 as FQNEAQ (reference sequence). With 5 bases clipped from V and 2 bases from J, the junction kept 3 bases outside the gene matches. The CDR3 spans 15 residues.

The chain recombines TRBV5-5 with TRBJ1-3; no clear D gene. The V end lost 0 bases, the J end lost 0 bases, and 7 bases lay between the germline ends. The CDR3 is made up of 15 amino acids. Per germline, CDR1 SGHKS and CDR2 YYEKEE (reference sequence). CDR3 sequence reads: CASSLGTASGNTIYF. The CDR3 bases are TGTGCCAGCAGCTTGGGTACAGCCTCTGGAAACACCATATATTTT.

The chain is built from TRBV3-1 (or the pseudogene TRBV3-2) and TRBJ2-3, with 8 bases that match TRBD1. After removal of 4 bases from V and 6 bases from J, the junction contained 12 bases not matched to a gene. Germline CDR1 and CDR2: LGHDT and YNNKEL (reference sequence). The CDR3 is 16 residues long. Here the CDR3 DNA reads TGTGCCAGCAGCCCACGGACAGGGTACCCCTCGGATACGCAGTATTTT. This translates into CASSPRTGYPSDTQYF.

The V and J genes are TRBV3-1 (or the pseudogene TRBV3-2) and TRBJ2-7; 15 bases match TRBD2. The CDR3 is 18 amino acids. CDR1 is LGHDT, CDR2 YNNKEL, per germline (reference sequence). V lost 4 bases to trimming and J lost 6 bases; unmatched junction nucleotides: 13. CDR3 sequence: CASSRFSRTSGGAFEQYF. CDR3 nucleotide sequence: TGTGCCAGCAGCCGTTTCTCCCGGACTAGCGGGGGGGCCTTCGAGCAGTACTTC.

This clone came up once. The J gene is TRBJ1-2, the V gene TRBV14, with D uncertain. Germline values: CDR1 SGHDN, CDR2 FVKESK. Trimming took 0 bases from V and 6 from J, leaving 14 bases between them. CDR3 length: 15 residues. CDR3: CASSQDPTGRDGYTF. The CDR3, as DNA: TGTGCCAGCAGCCAAGACCCGACGGGGAGAGATGGCTACACCTTC.

This rearrangement joins TRBV7-2 to TRBJ2-7, with D hard to call. V was pared by 4 bases and J by 3 bases, with 22 bases between. The V gene's germline CDR1 is SGHTA and CDR2 FQGNSA. This CDR3 spans 17 amino acids. The CDR3 spells CASSSESWAEGSYEQYF. CDR3 sequence (DNA): TGTGCCAGCAGCTCCGAGTCGTGGGCCGAAGGTAGCTACGAGCAGTACTTC.

This chain links TRBV7-2 with TRBJ1-1, with 8 bases aligning to TRBD1. The germline CDR1 and CDR2 sequences are SGHTA and FQGNSA. The CDR3 length is 15 residues. Unmatched junction bases numbered 5, after V lost 5 bases and J lost 0 bases. CDR3 in DNA: TGTGCCAGCAGCACCCAGGGGGCGGTGAACACTGAAGCTTTCTTT. Encoded protein: CASSTQGAVNTEAFF.